The 16 T cell receptor beta chains reported below all come from one sample, sequenced in a study of CD4 T cell repertoires in COVID-19. These memory T cells were uncultured and sequenced directly after ex vivo isolation. Sequencing used immunoSEQ multiplex PCR; TCRdb keeps in-frame clones, though not all of them. Of tens of thousands of clones in the sample, more than 75% are singletons; the top ten hold approximately 0.6%. The sample in question was central memory CD4+ T cells from blood, obtained before the COVID-19 pandemic. These receptors all stem from a human donor who had COVID-19.

The chain is built from TRBV18 and TRBJ1-5; 11 nucleotides align to TRBD1. Per the germline V gene, CDR1 is KGHSH and CDR2 is LQKENI. The CDR3 is 17 amino acids. J lost 6 bases, V lost 2 bases, and 9 bases had no gene match. In nucleotides, the CDR3 is TGTGCCAGCTCACCAGTTGGACAGGGGGCCTATGGTCAGCCCCAGCATTTT. Protein sequence: CASSPVGQGAYGQPQHF.

The chain uses TRBV27 and TRBJ2-3; D perhaps matches TRBD2 (6 bases). Germline values: CDR1 MNHEY, CDR2 SMNVEV (reference sequence). Trimming took off 8 bases at V and 4 bases at J, with 16 bases between the two ends. There are 14 residues in the CDR3. The CDR3 bases are TGTGCCAGCGGCCCTTGGCGGGAAGCAGATACGCAGTATTTT. It yields the protein CASGPWREADTQYF.

J is TRBJ1-1 and V is TRBV6-1, with a possible D match to TRBD1 (6 bases). V gave up 5 bases and J gave up 5 bases, with 15 bases separating them. The CDR3 consists of 14 residues. The germline V gene has CDR1 MNHNS and CDR2 SASEGT. The CDR3 region has the DNA TGTGCCAGCAGTCTCGAACAGGGTCGGACTGAAGCTTTCTTT. Translating it yields CASSLEQGRTEAFF.

The chain uses TRBV6-1 and TRBJ2-7, with TRBD1 matching 9 bases. The CDR3 extends over 14 amino acids. Germline V gene sequence: CDR1 MNHNS, CDR2 SASEGT. V was clipped by 8 bases and J by 3 bases; unmatched bases: 8. Written as DNA, the CDR3 is TGTGCCAGCTGCTTTGGGGGACAGGGCTACGAGCAGTACTTC. It translates to CASCFGGQGYEQYF.

The chain joins TRBV19 to TRBJ1-1, with 7 bases aligning to TRBD1. Germline V CDR1 and CDR2: LNHDA, SQIVND (reference sequence). This CDR3 comprises 16 residues. After removal of 8 bases from V and 0 bases from J, the junction contained 12 bases not matched to a gene. The CDR3 DNA sequence: TGTGCCAGTGGACCTACGACAGGGCGGATGAACACTGAAGCTTTCTTT. Translating it yields CASGPTTGRMNTEAFF. The full variable domain, rest sourced from reference TRBV19 and TRBJ1-1, is DGGITQSPKYLFRKEGQNVTLSCEQNLNHDAMYWYRQDPGQGLRLIYYSQIVNDFQKGDIAEGYSVSREKKESFPLTVTSAQKNPTAFYLCASGPTTGRMNTEAFFGQGTRLTVV.

The chain joins TRBV21-1 to TRBJ2-7; the table's D call of TRBD2 was not tested on the DNA. TRBV21-1 counts as a pseudogene. The CDR3 has 14 amino acids. In DNA, the CDR3 is TGTGCCAGCAGCAAAGGACGGCAGCGCTACGAGCAGTACTTC. Its protein product is CASSKGRQRYEQYF.

The genes are TRBV18 and TRBJ2-3; TRBD1 matches 10 bases. With 4 bases clipped from V and 3 bases from J, the junction kept 1 base outside the gene matches. Germline V lookup: CDR1 KGHSH, CDR2 LQKENI. The CDR3 spans 14 residues. CDR3 sequence (DNA): TGTGCCAGCTCACGGGGACAGGGGACAGATACGCAGTATTTT. Translated, it gives CASSRGQGTDTQYF. Combining the CDR3 with reference TRBV18 and TRBJ2-3 gives the whole variable domain NAGVMQNPRHLVRRRGQEARLRCSPMKGHSHVYWYRQLPEEGLKFMVYLQKENIIDESGMPKERFSAEFPKEGPSILRIQQVVRGDSAAYFCASSRGQGTDTQYFGPGTRLTVL.

The V and J genes are TRBV27 and TRBJ1-5, with 8 bases aligning to TRBD1. The CDR3 contains 12 residues. V shed 5 bases, J shed 9 bases, and the junction held 3 bases outside the gene matches. Germline V gene sequence: CDR1 MNHEY, CDR2 SMNVEV (reference sequence). CDR3 sequence (DNA): TGTGCCAGCAGTCAGGGGGCAGGGCCCCAGCATTTT. It codes for CASSQGAGPQHF.

There are a few counts of this clone. The chain links TRBV7-9 to TRBJ2-1; 8 bases are shared with TRBD2. CDR3 length equals 13 residues. J was trimmed by 5 bases and V by 8 bases; bases with no gene match: 5. Germline CDR1 and CDR2: SEHNR and FQNEAQ (reference sequence). The CDR3 region has the DNA TGTGCCAGCGAGCGGGAGTCAAACAATGAGCAGTTCTTC. This sequence encodes CASERESNNEQFF.

Comment on this clone: The junction departs from germline at one end; a sequencing error may be responsible. V usage is TRBV28 and J usage is TRBJ1-2; 8 nucleotides line up with TRBD1. Germline CDR1 MDHEN, CDR2 SYDVKM. This CDR3 contains 17 residues. CDR3 DNA sequence: TGTGCCGGCAGACGCCGGGCAAAGACAGGGGATTCCTATGGCTACACCTTC. This translates into CAGRRRAKTGDSYGYTF.

This clone was seen a handful of times. V is TRBV5-1 and J is TRBJ2-7; no reliable D call. Germline V gene lookup returns CDR1 SGHRS and CDR2 YFSETQ. The CDR3 has 14 residues. V lost 4 bases, J lost 4 bases, and 15 bases lay in between. In nucleotides, the CDR3 is TGCGCCAGCAGCCCCGATTCCACGAGTTACGAGCAGTACTTC. This codes for CASSPDSTSYEQYF.

The chain employs TRBV11-3 and TRBJ2-5; D is possibly TRBD2 (6 bases). The germline gives CDR1 SGHNT, CDR2 YENEEA. V was cut by 4 bases and J by 1 base, with 13 bases left in between. This CDR3 has 15 residues. CDR3 amino acids: CASSSTRDSQETQYF. The CDR3 region has the DNA TGTGCCAGCAGCTCGACCCGGGACTCCCAAGAGACCCAGTACTTC.

This clone was recorded a few times. The chain has TRBV6-1 and TRBJ2-1, with 7 bases that match TRBD1. CDR3 length: 15 amino acids. Germline V gene lookup returns CDR1 MNHNS and CDR2 SASEGT. J was trimmed by 2 bases and V by 0 bases; bases with no gene match: 1. In nucleotides, the CDR3 is TGTGCCAGCAGTGAAGCGGGACAGACCTACAATGAGCAGTTCTTC. It is translated as CASSEAGQTYNEQFF.

V usage is TRBV6-5 and J usage is TRBJ1-5; no firm D call. With 0 bases removed from V and 1 base from J, the gap between germline ends came to 4 bases. The CDR3 runs 14 residues. Looked up from germline, CDR1 is MNHEY and CDR2 is SVGAGI. CDR3 bases: TGTGCCAGCAGTTACTCCGCGAGCAATCAGCCCCAGCATTTT. It translates to CASSYSASNQPQHF.

This clone has just one count. CDR3 in amino acids: CASSLGRGTDTQYF. The DNA for the CDR3 is TGTGCCAGCAGCTTAGGCAGGGGAACAGATACGCAGTATTTT. The chain combines TRBV7-2 with TRBJ2-3; weak D call: TRBD1 (6 bases). Germline CDR1 and CDR2: SGHTA and FQGNSA. This CDR3 has 14 residues. With 1 base removed from V and 3 bases from J, the gap between germline ends came to 8 bases.

This clone has more than one count but fewer than ten. V gene TRBV25-1 combines with J gene TRBJ2-7, with D perhaps TRBD1 (6 bases). Germline CDR1 MGHDK, CDR2 SYGVNS. V lost 5 bases and J lost 6, with 8 bases in between. The CDR3 covers 11 residues. CDR3 sequence (DNA): TGTGCCAGCAGTAAGGACAGCGAGCAGTACTTC. This gives the protein CASSKDSEQYF.